This T cell receptor (beta chain) was documented in a study of PD-1 blockade in classical Hodgkin lymphoma. Overall study findings and caveats: Newly diagnosed patients had baseline TCR diversity that was reportedly lower than that of healthy donors. Complete responders' baseline diversity resembled that of newly diagnosed patients. Possibly reflecting disease activity or prior therapy, repertoire differences have causes that remain undefined.

Every patient experienced relapse after autologous stem cell transplantation, and brentuximab vedotin exposure varied. Researchers used magnetic negative selection to pull out pure CD4+ T cells from thawed PBMCs. On this clone itself: The target antigen is unknown.

This CDR3 comprises 19 residues. The junction had 12 bases not matched to a gene; V was cut back by 4 bases and J by 0 bases. Germline loops: CDR1 SGHRS, CDR2 YFSETQ. Only in-frame clones appear in the TCRdb table, and some are missing; sequencing was by immunoSEQ multiplex PCR. Of 30,000 to 40,000 clones detected, 90% appear once; the ten largest clones hold 0.2% to 0.3%. This clonotype originated in a human donor with classical Hodgkin lymphoma. The chain is built from TRBV5-1 and TRBJ2-2; 10 positions agree with TRBD2. The source material was CD4+ T cells from blood, sampled at baseline. CDR3 DNA sequence: TGCGCCAGCAGCCGATTCGAAGCGGGAGGGACTGCGAACACCGGGGAGCTGTTTTTT. It encodes CASSRFEAGGTANTGELFF.